A single sample is the source of the 16 T cell receptor beta chains below, sequenced in a study of shared clonotypes between healthy human individuals. This table comes from immunoSEQ multiplex PCR, and its TCRdb copy is limited to in-frame clones, with some not included. The table has some 2 million clones, around 95% seen once. Sequenced material: naive CD4+ T cells sorted from blood. The subset was: CD45RA+ positively selected. These receptors all come from a man between 18 and 35 years old in good health.

This clone has just one count. V gene TRBV2 combines with J gene TRBJ1-5; no clear D. The CDR3 totals 14 residues. V was cut by 6 bases and J by 3 bases, with 12 bases left in between. Germline V gives CDR1 SNHLY, CDR2 FYNNEI. The DNA for the CDR3 is TGTGCCAGCAGCCCCCGACTCAACAATCAGCCCCAGCATTTT. Its translation: CASSPRLNNQPQHF.

The chain couples TRBV4-3 to TRBJ1-3; weak D call: TRBD1 (5 bases). Trimming removed 1 base at V and 8 bases at J, with 21 bases between. CDR1 is LGHNA, CDR2 YSLEER, per germline. The CDR3 contains 17 residues. CDR3 nucleotide sequence: TGCGCCAGCAGCCAAGGGTCCGTCAGGGATAGTGAGGACACCATATATTTT. Its protein is CASSQGSVRDSEDTIYF.

The chain couples TRBV6-6 to TRBJ2-6; maybe TRBD2 (6 bases). Trimming shortened V by 6 bases and J by 2 bases, and 11 bases separated the two germline ends. Germline lookup yields CDR1 MNHNY and CDR2 SVGAGI (reference sequence). The length of the CDR3 is 15 residues. The CDR3 DNA reads as TGTGCCAGCAGCTACGGAGGGACTGGGGCCAACGTCCTGACTTTC. Protein: CASSYGGTGANVLTF.

The gene calls are TRBV6-1 and TRBJ1-2; no clear D gene. V dropped 5 bases and J dropped 1 base, with 5 bases sitting between them. Germline CDR1 is MNHNS and CDR2 is SASEGT. The CDR3 is made up of 12 amino acids. The CDR3, as DNA: TGTGCCAGCAGTTTGGATAACTATGGCTACACCTTC. Translating it yields CASSLDNYGYTF.

This clone was seen only a few times. The chain recombines TRBV28 with TRBJ1-5; tentative D call: TRBD1 (6 bases). This CDR3 comprises 12 residues. The V end was cut by 9 bases, the J end by 1 base, with 7 bases between. From germline, CDR1 is MDHEN and CDR2 SYDVKM. The CDR3 region is CASGQSNQPQHF. In nucleotides, the CDR3 is TGTGCCAGTGGACAGAGCAATCAGCCCCAGCATTTT.

The CDR3 here is CASSPRGARGTDTQYF. For the CDR3, the DNA is TGTGCCAGCAGCCCCAGAGGGGCGCGGGGCACAGATACGCAGTATTTT. The V gene is TRBV11-1, the J gene TRBJ2-3; D possibly matches TRBD1 or TRBD2 (5 bases each). This CDR3 comprises 16 residues. V was pared by 5 bases and J by 1 base, with 16 bases between. In germline, CDR1 is SGHAT, CDR2 FQDESV (reference sequence).

The J gene is TRBJ1-6, the V gene TRBV28, with D perhaps matching TRBD1 (6 bases). Trimming took 3 bases from V and 6 from J, leaving 18 bases between them. CDR1 and CDR2 from the germline V gene are MDHEN and SYDVKM. The CDR3 covers 17 residues. The CDR3 DNA sequence: TGTGCCAGCAGTTTTCCCCAGGGGAAGGGTGTTAATTCACCCCTCCACTTT. Encoded protein: CASSFPQGKGVNSPLHF.

V usage is TRBV7-2 and J usage is TRBJ1-5, with D uncertain. Trimming pared 5 bases from V and 9 bases from J, leaving 14 bases between. Germline-derived CDR1 and CDR2 are SGHTA and FQGNSA. The CDR3 is 13 residues long. This chain's CDR3 is CASSLGPERPQHF. For the CDR3, the DNA is TGTGCCAGCAGCCTCGGACCCGAGCGGCCCCAGCATTTT.

The chain combines TRBV29-1 with TRBJ2-2; the D gene is possibly TRBD1 (6 bases). V lost 6 bases and J 7 bases, leaving 21 bases between the germline ends. Germline-derived CDR1 and CDR2 are SQVTM and ANQGSEA. The CDR3 is made up of 15 amino acids. The CDR3 is CSVHEARGRGGELFF. The CDR3 nucleotides are TGCAGCGTGCACGAGGCCAGGGGAAGGGGCGGGGAGCTGTTTTTT.

This chain uses TRBV7-9 with TRBJ2-7; tentative D call: TRBD1 (6 bases). CDR3 length: 15 amino acids. Germline values: CDR1 SEHNR, CDR2 FQNEAQ (reference sequence). Trimming removed 5 bases at V and 1 base at J, with 15 bases between. The CDR3 sequence: CASSVRGGTSYEQYF. The CDR3 nucleotides read TGTGCCAGCAGCGTCAGGGGTGGGACGTCCTACGAGCAGTACTTC.

The chain uses TRBV11-2 and TRBJ2-2, with 10 bases that match TRBD2. V lost 7 bases to trimming and J lost 3 bases; unmatched junction nucleotides: 14. This CDR3 is 18 amino acids long. CDR1 and CDR2 (germline): SGHAT, FQNNGV. This chain's CDR3 is CASTTIRSGGADTGELFF. CDR3 DNA sequence: TGTGCCAGCACCACCATCCGAAGCGGGGGGGCCGACACCGGGGAGCTGTTTTTT.

This clone came up once. CDR3 nucleotide sequence: TGTGCCAGCAGCCCTCTGCCACCGCGTAGCGGGGGTTCCTACAATGAGCAGTTCTTC. Protein product: CASSPLPPRSGGSYNEQFF. The J gene is TRBJ2-1, the V gene TRBV7-9; 9 bases are shared with TRBD2. The germline CDR1 and CDR2 sequences are SEHNR and FQNEAQ (reference sequence). J gave up 1 base and V 5 bases, and 15 bases lay outside the gene matches. The length of the CDR3 is 19 residues.

The chain recombines TRBV5-1 with TRBJ2-1; 12 positions match TRBD2. J lost 0 bases, V lost 1 base, and 8 bases had no gene match. The germline V gene has CDR1 SGHRS and CDR2 YFSETQ. This CDR3 has 19 amino acids. The CDR3 DNA sequence: TGCGCCAGCAGCTTGCCCCCGGGACTAGCGGGTAGCTCCTACAATGAGCAGTTCTTC. Its translation: CASSLPPGLAGSSYNEQFF.

The J gene is TRBJ2-7, the V gene TRBV7-8, with 10 bases that match TRBD2. Trimming removed 4 bases from V and 3 bases from J; junction bases left unmatched: 3. The germline CDR1 and CDR2 sequences are SGHVS and FQNEAQ. The CDR3 is 14 amino acids. CDR3 loop: CASSSGTSVYEQYF. CDR3 in DNA: TGTGCCAGCAGCTCCGGGACTAGCGTCTACGAGCAGTACTTC.

The chain is built from TRBV28 and TRBJ2-5; unclear D gene. This CDR3 contains 15 residues. The V end was cut by 4 bases, the J end by 5 bases, with 17 bases between. CDR1 and CDR2 (germline): MDHEN, SYDVKM. The CDR3 DNA reads TGTGCCAGCAGTTCGACACTCCAAGTTCGGGAGACCCAGTACTTC. Translating it yields CASSSTLQVRETQYF.

The V gene is TRBV7-2, the J gene TRBJ1-1, with D tentatively TRBD1 (5 bases). The CDR3 covers 14 residues. Per germline, CDR1 SGHTA and CDR2 FQGNSA. Trimming pared 10 bases from V and 6 bases from J, leaving 21 bases between. The CDR3 sequence is CATKIQARGAEAFF. CDR3 coding DNA: TGTGCCACCAAGATACAGGCGCGCGGGGCTGAAGCTTTCTTT.